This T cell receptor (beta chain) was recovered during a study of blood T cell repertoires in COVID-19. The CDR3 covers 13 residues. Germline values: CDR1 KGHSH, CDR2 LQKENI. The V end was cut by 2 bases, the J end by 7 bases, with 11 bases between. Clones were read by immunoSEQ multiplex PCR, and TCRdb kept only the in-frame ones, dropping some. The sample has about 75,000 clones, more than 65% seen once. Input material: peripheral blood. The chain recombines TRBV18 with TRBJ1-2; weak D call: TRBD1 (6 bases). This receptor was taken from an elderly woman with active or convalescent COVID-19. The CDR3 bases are TGTGCCAGCTCACCAGATAAGGGGGTTGGCTACACCTTC. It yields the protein CASSPDKGVGYTF.